One T cell receptor (beta chain) is described in this entry. Its cognate antigen is unknown. The record originates from a study of identical twins. Broader study findings: Fewer insertions characterized abundant cord blood beta clonotypes, whereas memory repertoires showed none.

The CDR3 extends over 15 amino acids. The germline V gene encodes CDR1 DFQATT and CDR2 SNEGSKA (reference sequence). Germline trimming cut 2 bases from V and 11 bases from J; bases unmatched to any gene: 14. There were only healthy Caucasians among the donors. TCRdb called the 5' RACE reads again in MiXCR, with one record for every CDR3 protein. This table has 1.5 million to 2 million distinct CDR3 sequences, under 35% appearing once. Sequenced: cord blood. This TCR was recovered from a newborn girl in good health. The V gene is TRBV20-1, the J gene TRBJ2-1; 8 bases align to TRBD2. The DNA of the CDR3 is TGCAGTGCTAGAAGACCCGGGACTAGGTTGGTCAAGCAGTTCTTC. This codes for CSARRPGTRLVKQFF.